A selection of T cell receptor beta chains follows, all from one sample in a study of control samples from healthy donors and cancer patients. This table comes from immunoSEQ multiplex PCR, and its TCRdb copy is limited to in-frame clones, with some not included. The sample records about 220,000 clones, just under 95% being singletons. The sequencing sample was made of blood. The receptor set was obtained from a man aged 45-60 years in good health. CDR3s include the opening cysteine and the closing phenylalanine or tryptophan. The order of the fields is D gene, J gene, clone size, V gene, CDR3 DNA, CDR3 protein. A D gene is named only where the DNA matches it firmly. Size is stated for part of the rows, as once, few or many counts, or as a class when the clone is expanded.

D gene: TRBD2; J gene: TRBJ2-2; clone size: few; V gene: TRBV3-1/TRBV3-2; CDR3 DNA: TGTGCCAGCAGCCGGGGCGGGGGACCGGGGACCGGGGAGCTGTTTTTT; CDR3 protein: CASSRGGGPGTGELFF
D gene: .; J gene: TRBJ1-5; clone size: .; V gene: TRBV27; CDR3 DNA: TGTGCCAGCAGTCCGGGGAGGGACCAGCCCCAGCATTTT; CDR3 protein: CASSPGRDQPQHF
D gene: .; J gene: TRBJ1-5; clone size: .; V gene: TRBV7-7; CDR3 DNA: TGTGCTAGCAGCTCCATGCAGGGGAGCAATCAGCCCCAGCATTTT; CDR3 protein: CASSSMQGSNQPQHF
D gene: TRBD1; J gene: TRBJ1-3; clone size: once; V gene: TRBV18; CDR3 DNA: TGTGCCAGCTCACCGTTGCAGGGGGCGTCGGGAAACACCATATATTTT; CDR3 protein: CASSPLQGASGNTIYF
D gene: .; J gene: TRBJ1-5; clone size: .; V gene: TRBV2; CDR3 DNA: TGTGCCAGCAGTGAAGGGGGGGGTCAGCCCCAGCATTTT; CDR3 protein: CASSEGGGQPQHF
D gene: .; J gene: TRBJ1-1; clone size: .; V gene: TRBV21-1; CDR3 DNA: TGTGCCAGCAGCAAAGGGGACAGGACAGGGATGGAGGACACTGAAGCTTTCTTT; CDR3 protein: CASSKGDRTGMEDTEAFF
D gene: TRBD1; J gene: TRBJ1-5; clone size: once; V gene: TRBV12-3/TRBV12-4; CDR3 DNA: TGTGCCAGCAGTTTAGGAGACAGGGCCCAGCATTTT; CDR3 protein: CASSLGDRAQHF
D gene: .; J gene: TRBJ1-5; clone size: once; V gene: TRBV6-5; CDR3 DNA: TGTGCCAGCACGGCAGGGGTCGGCCAGCCCCAGCATTTT; CDR3 protein: CASTAGVGQPQHF
D gene: TRBD1; J gene: TRBJ1-6; clone size: .; V gene: TRBV3-1/TRBV3-2; CDR3 DNA: TGTGCCAGCAGCCCCCGGGACAGGGGTTCACCCCTCCACTTT; CDR3 protein: CASSPRDRGSPLHF
D gene: .; J gene: TRBJ2-3; clone size: .; V gene: TRBV7-7; CDR3 DNA: TGTGCTAGCAGCTTACGGGTTGAAGATACGCAGTATTTT; CDR3 protein: CASSLRVEDTQYF
D gene: .; J gene: TRBJ1-1; clone size: .; V gene: TRBV14; CDR3 DNA: TGTGCCAGCAGCCAGGGGATGGCCGTCGCCTCGTTT; CDR3 protein: CASSQGMAVASF
D gene: .; J gene: TRBJ2-2; clone size: .; V gene: TRBV5-1; CDR3 DNA: TGCGCCAGCAGCCGCACGGGGGCGCTTAACGGGGAGCTGTTTTTT; CDR3 protein: CASSRTGALNGELFF
D gene: .; J gene: TRBJ1-2; clone size: .; V gene: TRBV19; CDR3 DNA: TGTGCCAGTAGCCCCCCTCTGAACGGATACTATGGCTACACCTTC; CDR3 protein: CASSPPLNGYYGYTF
D gene: .; J gene: TRBJ2-6; clone size: .; V gene: TRBV28; CDR3 DNA: TGTGCCAGCAGACCGGGGGCCAACGTCCTGACTTTC; CDR3 protein: CASRPGANVLTF
D gene: .; J gene: TRBJ2-6; clone size: .; V gene: TRBV7-8; CDR3 DNA: TGTGCCAGCAGCCCCGAACCTTGGGCCTCTGGGGCCAACGTCCTGACTTTC; CDR3 protein: CASSPEPWASGANVLTF
D gene: .; J gene: TRBJ2-3; clone size: .; V gene: TRBV5-1; CDR3 DNA: TGCGCCAGCAGCTTAGGGATCGCCCGGAGCAGAAATACGCAGTATTTT; CDR3 protein: CASSLGIARSRNTQYF
D gene: TRBD2; J gene: TRBJ2-3; clone size: .; V gene: TRBV5-4; CDR3 DNA: TGTGCCAGCAGCCCCACGACTAGCGGGGACTTCACAGATACGCAGTATTTT; CDR3 protein: CASSPTTSGDFTDTQYF
D gene: .; J gene: TRBJ2-1; clone size: .; V gene: TRBV19; CDR3 DNA: TGTGCCAGTAGTATCCCGGCGCCGCCTGAGCAGTTCTTC; CDR3 protein: CASSIPAPPEQFF
D gene: .; J gene: TRBJ2-5; clone size: .; V gene: TRBV5-1; CDR3 DNA: TGCGCCAGCAGCTTCGAGGGGACAGAGACCCAGTACTTC; CDR3 protein: CASSFEGTETQYF
D gene: .; J gene: TRBJ2-3; clone size: .; V gene: TRBV6-6; CDR3 DNA: TGTGCCAGCAGTTACCCCCCAGGCGGCACAGATACGCAGTATTTT; CDR3 protein: CASSYPPGGTDTQYF
D gene: .; J gene: TRBJ1-2; clone size: .; V gene: TRBV25-1; CDR3 DNA: TGTGCCAGCAGTGAAGACCTGTATGGCTACACCTTC; CDR3 protein: CASSEDLYGYTF
D gene: .; J gene: TRBJ2-1; clone size: once; V gene: TRBV6-5; CDR3 DNA: TGTGCCAGCAAGAACAGTCCATGGATCTACAATGAGCAGTTCTTC; CDR3 protein: CASKNSPWIYNEQFF
D gene: .; J gene: TRBJ2-7; clone size: .; V gene: TRBV3-1/TRBV3-2; CDR3 DNA: TGTGCCAGCAGTCCAAAGGGGAGCAGGGGCTACGAGCAGTACTTC; CDR3 protein: CASSPKGSRGYEQYF
D gene: .; J gene: TRBJ2-1; clone size: .; V gene: TRBV7-2; CDR3 DNA: TGTGCCAGCAGCCCAGCGGGCTTATATGGTGAGCAGTTCTTC; CDR3 protein: CASSPAGLYGEQFF
D gene: .; J gene: TRBJ1-1; clone size: once; V gene: TRBV6-4; CDR3 DNA: TGTGCCAGCAGTAGCTTCTGGAACACTGAAGCTTTCTTT; CDR3 protein: CASSSFWNTEAFF